The clone carrying this T cell receptor beta chain was seen repeatedly, ten times or more. Its antigen is not identified. Documented time point: newly diagnosed GD, antithyroid drugs for less than 3 months. RNA from PBMCs was the source of the TCR library. Graves' disease diagnoses used American Thyroid Association guidelines. The data originate from a study of regulatory T cells in long-lasting Graves disease. Construction of the TCR beta libraries employed iRepertoire HTBI primers in conjunction with Arm-PCR of CDR3 regions. TCRdb processed the multiplex PCR reads anew with MiXCR; each CDR3 protein has one entry. The table records about 500,000 distinct CDR3 sequences, around 12% of them present only once. General study results and limits: Patients with persistent Graves' had lower TCR diversity than newly diagnosed patients.

The same specimen was also included in a second study, on T cells in Graves' hyperthyroidism and ophthalmopathy. That report notes: Clinical symptoms, serum thyroxine and TRAb, thyroid ultrasound and orbital computed tomography were used for the diagnoses.

Source: peripheral blood mononuclear cells (PBMCs), taken at new diagnosis, from a patient treated with antithyroid drugs. The clonotype comes from a woman in her 30s with Graves disease.

This chain's CDR3 is CASILAGALNTQYF. CDR3 DNA sequence: TGTGCCAGCATTTTAGCGGGAGCATTGAATACGCAGTATTTT. The V and J genes are TRBV7-2 and TRBJ2-3; 9 bases match TRBD2. CDR1 SGHTA and CDR2 FQGNSA come from the germline V gene. CDR3 size: 14 residues. Trimming at V came to 7 bases and at J to 7 bases, leaving 9 bases not matched to a gene.